Below are 15 T cell receptor beta chains sequenced from a single sample in a study of CD8+CD57+ T cells in acquired aplastic anemia. Template material for TCR beta VDJ and CDR3 profiling consisted of genomic DNA. TCRdb re-analysed the reads in MiXCR, keeping a single row per CDR3 protein. This repertoire shows 150,000 or so distinct CDR3 sequences, less than 60% found once; its top ten account for roughly 3.2%. CD8+CD57+ cell expansion had been shown by flow cytometry in patients chosen for sequencing. Material for sequencing was sorted CD4+, CD8+, or CD8+CD57+ T cells (not recorded which) from PBMCs. The receptors derive from a human donor with aplastic anemia.

J is TRBJ2-7 and V is TRBV29-1; possibly TRBD1 or TRBD2 for D (6 bases each). V lost 7 bases and J 4 bases, leaving 17 bases between the germline ends. Germline V CDR1 and CDR2: SQVTM, ANQGSEA. This CDR3 contains 13 residues. The CDR3 coding sequence is TGCAGCGCTTTACAGGGCGGGGAGTACGAGCAGTACTTC. Translation gives CSALQGGEYEQYF.

This clonotype showed up many times. The chain employs TRBV6-1 and TRBJ1-1, with no clear D. Germline V gives CDR1 MNHNS, CDR2 SASEGT. V shed 5 bases and J shed 5 bases, with 15 bases lying between them. The length of the CDR3 is 14 residues. CDR3 loop: CASSQDWRATEAFF. The CDR3 DNA follows: TGTGCCAGCAGTCAGGACTGGAGGGCTACTGAAGCTTTCTTT.

This clonotype was counted a few times. This could be a read error, since a much larger clone is one nucleotide away. This chain connects TRBV14 to TRBJ2-3; 9 positions agree with TRBD2. The CDR3 is made up of 13 amino acids. The germline CDR1 and CDR2 sequences are SGHDN and FVKESK. CDR3 bases: TGTGTCAGCGGCCCAGCGGGAGGTTCAACGCAGTATTTT. Translating gives CVSGPAGGSTQYF.

This clonotype occurred many times. The chain uses TRBV13 and TRBJ2-3, with D unclear. The CDR3 totals 14 residues. Per the germline V gene, CDR1 is PRHDT and CDR2 is FYEKMQ (reference sequence). The V and J ends lost 2 bases and 2 bases respectively, with 8 bases between them. The CDR3 loop is CASSLSSPTDTQYF. The CDR3 bases are TGTGCCAGCAGCTTATCCAGCCCCACAGATACGCAGTATTTT. The whole variable domain, filled in from reference TRBV13 and TRBJ2-3, reads AAGVIQSPRHLIKEKRETATLKCYPIPRHDTVYWYQQGPGQDPQFLISFYEKMQSDKGSIPDRFSAQQFSDYHSELNMSSLELGDSALYFCASSLSSPTDTQYFGPGTRLTVL.

This chain joins TRBV20-1 and TRBJ2-5; 11 positions agree with TRBD2. Germline CDR1 and CDR2: DFQATT and SNEGSKA (reference sequence). V trimming: 5 bases; J trimming: 2 bases; junction bases outside the gene matches: 7. This CDR3 region has 15 residues. The CDR3 DNA is TGCAGTGCTCCCGTAGCGGGGGGGCGGCAAGAGACCCAGTACTTC. It translates to CSAPVAGGRQETQYF.

This clonotype was found many times. The V call is TRBV2, the J call TRBJ2-1; D is unresolved. Looked up from germline, CDR1 is SNHLY and CDR2 is FYNNEI. Deletions cut 0 bases from V and 9 bases from J, with 12 bases between. The CDR3 contains 14 residues. The CDR3 protein is CASSEAWGLSEQFF. CDR3 in DNA: TGTGCCAGCAGTGAAGCGTGGGGTCTCAGTGAGCAGTTCTTC.

In the case of this clonotype: A much more abundant neighbour one base away suggests this may be a read error. The chain joins TRBV10-3 to TRBJ1-2; the match to TRBD1 covers 7 bases. This CDR3 is built from 13 residues. Looked up from germline, CDR1 is ENHRY and CDR2 is SYGVKD. The CDR3 spells CASSQDNRGVYAF. Here the CDR3 DNA reads TGTGCCAGCAGCCAAGATAACAGGGGAGTCTACGCCTTC.

This clonotype was detected many times. This sequence joins TRBV6-1 and TRBJ2-4; 8 bases are shared with TRBD1. Germline CDR1 is MNHNS and CDR2 is SASEGT. Trimming took 5 bases from V and 5 from J; bases not matched to a gene: 8. The CDR3 contains 15 residues. CDR3 nucleotide sequence: TGTGCCAGCAGTACTGGGACAGGCGGAGAAAACATTCAGTACTTC. Its translation: CASSTGTGGENIQYF.

On this clonotype itself: A much larger clone differs from this one at a single base, so this may be a read error. The chain recombines TRBV7-2 with TRBJ1-5; D perhaps matches TRBD1 (5 bases). Germline lookup yields CDR1 SGHTA and CDR2 FQGNSA. Trimming left V 3 bases short and J 5 bases short, with 14 bases between. This CDR3 region has 15 residues. The CDR3 DNA follows: TGTGCCAGCAGCTTTTCGCAAGGGGACGATCAGCCCCAGCATTTT. Its protein product is CASSFSQGDDQPQHF.

To note about this clonotype: Given a much more abundant clone one base away, this may be a read error. Without the conserved terminal phenylalanine or tryptophan, this CDR3 likely stems from a read error. This chain connects TRBV12-3 or TRBV12-4 to TRBJ1-5, with D perhaps TRBD1 (5 bases). The CDR3 is 14 amino acids. V dropped 7 bases and J dropped 1 base, with 11 bases sitting between them. CDR3 bases: TGTGCCAGCAATAGGGCAGGGAGCAATCAGCCCCAGCATCTT. Its translation: CASNRAGSNQPQHL.

The CDR3 DNA reads as TGCGCCAGCAGCCCCCTGGGGGCGGACAGTGAGCAGTTCTTC. Translated, it gives CASSPLGADSEQFF. The genes are TRBV5-1 and TRBJ2-1; maybe TRBD1 (6 bases). The CDR3 has 14 residues. Trimming stripped 4 bases from V and 9 bases from J, with 17 bases between. Germline-derived CDR1 and CDR2 are SGHRS and YFSETQ.

This clonotype came up a few times. V usage is TRBV18 and J usage is TRBJ2-6; the D gene is possibly TRBD1 (6 bases). Germline V CDR1 and CDR2: KGHSH, LQKENI. The CDR3 runs to 16 residues. V lost 3 bases and J lost 2, with 11 bases in between. The CDR3 protein is CASSPNSGAGANVLTF. In DNA form, the CDR3 reads TGTGCCAGCTCACCGAACTCAGGGGCTGGGGCCAACGTCCTGACTTTC.

The V call is TRBV6-1, the J call TRBJ2-5, with D possibly matching TRBD1 (6 bases). The CDR3 runs to 13 residues. Germline V gene data show CDR1 as MNHNS and CDR2 as SASEGT. V was pared by 11 bases and J by 2 bases, with 15 bases between. The CDR3 bases are TGTGCCGGATCCCGGACAGTTCAAGAGACCCAGTACTTC. This sequence encodes CAGSRTVQETQYF.

This clonotype has at least ten counts. CDR3 in DNA: TGTGCCAGCAGTTTTGAGGCGGGGGTCACTGAAGCTTTCTTT. Translating it yields CASSFEAGVTEAFF. The V call is TRBV12-3 or TRBV12-4, the J call TRBJ1-1; possible D gene TRBD1, 5 bases. V shed 3 bases and J shed 4 bases, with 12 bases lying between them. CDR3 size: 14 residues.

This clonotype was detected ten times or more. The chain combines TRBV19 with TRBJ2-4; tentatively, D is TRBD2 (6 bases). Trimming took 7 bases from V and 11 from J, leaving 21 bases between them. Germline CDR1 is LNHDA and CDR2 is SQIVND (reference sequence). This CDR3 has 14 residues. In DNA form, the CDR3 reads TGTGCCAGTACGGGAGCGGGTTGGGGTGGTGTTCAGTACTTC. Protein product: CASTGAGWGGVQYF.